The rows below give T cell receptor beta chains drawn from one sample of a study of follicular helper T cells after annual influenza vaccination. The protocol was immunoSEQ multiplex PCR, while the TCRdb copy is restricted to in-frame clones and leaves out a portion. The data contain 5,500 to 6,500 clones, 85% of them singletons. The specimen was CXCR5+ CD38- circulating T follicular helper cells from blood, collected on the day of influenza vaccination. The receptors shown here come from an adult who received the influenza vaccine. Both conserved end residues are part of each CDR3. D genes are given only for firm matches. Not every row has a clone size; where given, it reads once, few, many or a size class.

TRBJ2-1,-,TRBV19,-,TGTGCCAGTAGTAGCGGGACGGCGCTCTACAATGAGCAGTTCTTC,CASSSGTALYNEQFF
TRBJ1-4,-,TRBV7-8,-,TGTGCCAGCAGCAAAATCCCCGGGAATGAAAAACTGTTTTTT,CASSKIPGNEKLFF
TRBJ2-1,-,TRBV6-1,-,TGTGCCAGCGTCAGGACGCTATCCTACAATGAGCAGTTCTTC,CASVRTLSYNEQFF
TRBJ2-3,-,TRBV18,TRBD1,TGTGCCAGCTCTAAAAGACAGGGTTCCACAGATACGCAGTATTTT,CASSKRQGSTDTQYF
TRBJ2-7,-,TRBV10-3,-,TGTGCCATCAGTGTTGGCAGGGGGTCGGGGGAGGTTGCCTACGAGCAGTACTTC,CAISVGRGSGEVAYEQYF
TRBJ2-3,-,TRBV5-1,TRBD2,TGCGCCAGCAGCCTTCTTGGCGGGAGGGACACAGATACGCAGTATTTT,CASSLLGGRDTDTQYF
TRBJ2-7,-,TRBV10-3,-,TGTGCCATCAGTGGGGAGGGGGCATACGAGCAGTACTTC,CAISGEGAYEQYF
TRBJ1-2,-,TRBV6-1,-,TGTGCCAGCAGTGGTAGGGACACCAACTATGGCTACACCTTC,CASSGRDTNYGYTF
TRBJ2-3,-,TRBV5-6,TRBD2,TGTGCCGCCGGCGGGGGGGTGGGCACAGATACGCAGTATTTT,CAAGGGVGTDTQYF
TRBJ2-2,-,TRBV11-2,TRBD2,TGTGCCAGCAGCATACTAGCGGGCTCGAACACCGGGGAGCTGTTTTTT,CASSILAGSNTGELFF
TRBJ2-3,-,TRBV7-9,TRBD2,TGTGCCAGCAGCTTAGCGCTCGGGGGGACCCGGGTAGATACGCAGTATTTT,CASSLALGGTRVDTQYF
TRBJ1-1,-,TRBV7-8,-,TGTGCCAGCAGCTTAGAAGGGGGGGCGGTGTCGACTGAAGCTTTCTTT,CASSLEGGAVSTEAFF
TRBJ2-7,-,TRBV28,TRBD2,TGTGCCAGCAGTAGAGCGGGGAGAAAGAGCCACGAGCAGTACTTC,CASSRAGRKSHEQYF
TRBJ1-2,-,TRBV7-3,-,TGTGCCAGCAGCTTAATCCCAGGGAAGGGCTATGGCTACACCTTC,CASSLIPGKGYGYTF
TRBJ2-2,-,TRBV5-5,TRBD2,TGTGCCAGCAGCCATCTTAGCGGGACTACCGGGGAGCTGTTTTTT,CASSHLSGTTGELFF
TRBJ1-2,-,TRBV19,-,TGTGCCAGTAGTTCCCGGGCGCTGAACTATGGCTACACCTTC,CASSSRALNYGYTF
TRBJ2-7,-,TRBV15,-,TGTGCCACCAGTACGGGCGGCTTCACCTACGAGCAGTACTTC,CATSTGGFTYEQYF
TRBJ2-3,-,TRBV11-3,-,TGTGCCAGCAGCCCGGGGCCGAATACACAGTATTTT,CASSPGPNTQYF
TRBJ2-1,-,TRBV21-1,-,TGTGCCAGCAGCAAGGGGCCCGACAGGGAACTAGCGGGAGGGAGGGACCATGAGCAGTTCTTC,CASSKGPDRELAGGRDHEQFF
TRBJ1-1,once,TRBV7-8,TRBD1,TGTGCCAGCAGCTTAGCTTTGGGACAGGGGGGATCCGAAGCTTTCTTT,CASSLALGQGGSEAFF
TRBJ1-2,-,TRBV28,-,TGTGCCAGCAGATTCTACTTAGGGACCTATGGCTACACCTTC,CASRFYLGTYGYTF
TRBJ1-2,-,TRBV5-4,TRBD1,TGTGCCAGCAGCTTGGAGTCCGGACAGGGGTTCGGCTACACCTTC,CASSLESGQGFGYTF
TRBJ1-1,-,TRBV29-1,-,TGCAGCGTTGTTTCCGGAGAGTGGGCTGAAGCTTTCTTT,CSVVSGEWAEAFF
TRBJ2-2,-,TRBV19,-,TGTGCCAGTAGTATTGCGGAACAGGACATCACCGGGGAGCTGTTTTTT,CASSIAEQDITGELFF
TRBJ2-2,-,TRBV7-2,-,TGTGCCAGCACCCAGCACGGTGGGGAGCTGTTTTTT,CASTQHGGELFF
TRBJ2-1,-,TRBV19,TRBD2,TGTGCCAGTAGTATGACTAGCGGGACCGACAATGAGCAGTTCTTC,CASSMTSGTDNEQFF
TRBJ2-2,-,TRBV10-3,TRBD1,TGTGCCATCAGTGAGGGGGGACAGGGGACCGACACCGGGGAGCTGTTTTTT,CAISEGGQGTDTGELFF
TRBJ2-7,-,TRBV7-9,-,TGTGCCAGCAGCTTAATACAGGCCGAGCAGTACTTC,CASSLIQAEQYF
TRBJ2-3,-,TRBV7-2,-,TGTGCCAGCAGCTTAAGCACAGATACGCAGTATTTT,CASSLSTDTQYF
TRBJ2-2,-,TRBV28,-,TGTGCCAGCAGACGGGGCCGCGCCCCCGGGGAGCTGTTTTTT,CASRRGRAPGELFF
TRBJ2-7,once,TRBV11-2,TRBD1,TGTGCCAGCAGCTTAGCTACAGGGGAGTCGAACGAGCAGTACTTC,CASSLATGESNEQYF
TRBJ2-2,-,TRBV7-9,TRBD2,TGTGCCAGCAGCACCCGCCTAGCGGCCTCCCGGGAGCTGTTTTTT,CASSTRLAASRELFF
TRBJ2-3,-,TRBV10-3,TRBD2,TGTGCCATTGCACAAGCGGGAGTCACAGATACGCAGTATTTT,CAIAQAGVTDTQYF